These 15 T cell receptor beta chains originate from one sample sequenced in a study of CD4 T cells in relation to SARS-CoV-2 and coronaviruses. Data came from immunoSEQ multiplex PCR; TCRdb stores just in-frame clones and leaves some out. The sample has around 54,000 clones, roughly 94% seen once. Sample: naive CD4+ T cells from PBMCs. Subset denoted: naive CD4+ T cells isolated by negative enrichment. These receptors all stem from an adult with COVID-19.

The V and J genes are TRBV6-6 and TRBJ2-3, with 12 positions matching TRBD2. The V gene's germline CDR1 is MNHNY and CDR2 SVGAGI (reference sequence). This CDR3 region has 15 residues. The J segment lost 3 bases and the V segment lost 6 bases, leaving 4 bases of the junction unmatched. The CDR3 DNA follows: TGTGCCAGCAGGGTGACTAGCGGGAGAACAGATACGCAGTATTTT. It specifies CASRVTSGRTDTQYF.

The chain has TRBV6-1 and TRBJ1-4; D call uncertain. The germline V gene has CDR1 MNHNS and CDR2 SASEGT. V was pared by 5 bases and J by 5 bases, with 6 bases between. This CDR3 spans 12 amino acids. CDR3 in amino acids: CASSRQNEKLFF. Here the CDR3 DNA reads TGTGCCAGCAGTCGCCAAAATGAAAAACTGTTTTTT.

The chain carries TRBV30 and TRBJ2-1; 14 bases map to TRBD2. This CDR3 region has 17 residues. CDR1 GTSNPN and CDR2 SVGIG come from the germline V gene (reference sequence). The trim removed 4 bases at V and 0 bases at J, leaving 5 bases unmatched. This CDR3 reads CAWKGTSGSTSYNEQFF. DNA of the CDR3: TGTGCCTGGAAGGGGACTAGCGGGAGCACCTCCTACAATGAGCAGTTCTTC.

This clone occurred once. V usage is TRBV6-5 and J usage is TRBJ2-3, with D possibly matching TRBD1 (6 bases). CDR3 size: 15 residues. Germline CDR1 and CDR2: MNHEY and SVGAGI. V lost 8 bases and J 2 bases, leaving 17 bases between the germline ends. CDR3 protein: CASGRGGPHTDTQYF. For the CDR3, the DNA is TGTGCCAGCGGTCGTGGGGGCCCGCACACAGATACGCAGTATTTT.

The chain links TRBV28 to TRBJ1-2; no clear D. Germline CDR1 is MDHEN and CDR2 is SYDVKM. V gave up 6 bases and J gave up 4 bases, with 12 bases separating them. CDR3 length equals 13 residues. The CDR3 nucleotides are TGTGCCAGCAGACCCGGACGAAGCTATGGCTACACCTTC. Residues: CASRPGRSYGYTF.

The sample holds a few counts of this clone. The V call is TRBV4-2, the J call TRBJ1-1; the match to TRBD1 covers 10 bases. The V and J ends lost 3 bases and 2 bases, in that order; junction bases with no gene match: 6. The CDR3 extends over 16 amino acids. CDR1 and CDR2 (germline): LGHNA, YNFKEQ. The DNA for the CDR3 is TGTGCCAGCAGCCAGGGGACAGGGGATGAAAACACTGAAGCTTTCTTT. It codes for CASSQGTGDENTEAFF.

This clone was found once. The V gene is TRBV2, the J gene TRBJ2-1; TRBD2 matches 10 bases. Trimming took 7 bases from V and 6 from J; bases not matched to a gene: 9. The CDR3 has 15 amino acids. Germline lookup yields CDR1 SNHLY and CDR2 FYNNEI. The CDR3 DNA follows: TGTGCCAGCAACCTATTAGCGGGAGGCCTCAATGAGCAGTTCTTC. Protein product: CASNLLAGGLNEQFF.

This clone has a handful of counts. At one of its ends the junction is not consistent with the germline gene, which may arise from a read error. The chain recombines TRBV6-1 with TRBJ2-7; 9 nucleotides match TRBD1. This CDR3 has 13 amino acids. Germline-derived CDR1 and CDR2 are MNHNS and SASEGT. The CDR3 sequence is CASSDAPDGTGFF. CDR3 nucleotides: TGTGCCAGCAGTGACGCCCCGGACGGGACAGGGTTCTTC.

V and J are TRBV7-9 and TRBJ1-4; 10 bases agree with TRBD1. The CDR3 length is 16 residues. The germline V gene encodes CDR1 SEHNR and CDR2 FQNEAQ (reference sequence). Germline trimming cut 3 bases from V and 4 bases from J; bases unmatched to any gene: 5. CDR3 sequence: CASSFDRGLSNEKLFF. In DNA form, the CDR3 reads TGTGCCAGCAGCTTCGACAGGGGGCTAAGTAATGAAAAACTGTTTTTT.

The J gene is TRBJ2-1, the V gene TRBV3-1 (or the pseudogene TRBV3-2), with D perhaps being TRBD1 or TRBD2 (6 bases each). CDR1 and CDR2 from the germline V gene are LGHDT and YNNKEL (reference sequence). Trimming shortened V by 4 bases and J by 3 bases, and 13 bases separated the two germline ends. The CDR3 loop spans 15 amino acids. The CDR3 nucleotides are TGTGCCAGCAGCCCCCCCGGGGGCTTCTACAATGAGCAGTTCTTC. It specifies CASSPPGGFYNEQFF.

The J gene is TRBJ2-2, the V gene TRBV19; 9 positions agree with TRBD2. The germline CDR1 and CDR2 sequences are LNHDA and SQIVND (reference sequence). The V gene end was trimmed by 0 bases and the J gene end by 4 bases; junction bases not matched to a gene: 6. The CDR3 contains 17 residues. This CDR3 is CASSIDHTSGRTGELFF. The DNA of the CDR3 is TGTGCCAGTAGTATAGATCATACTAGCGGGCGCACCGGGGAGCTGTTTTTT.

V gene TRBV21-1 combines with J gene TRBJ2-2; TRBD2, the D gene given by the table, was not confirmed from the DNA. TRBV21-1 is annotated as a pseudogene. This CDR3 contains 20 residues. DNA for the CDR3: TGTGCCAGCAGCCCCCACTATTACGCCGGGACTAGCGATCACACCGGGGAGCTGTTTTTT. Translated: CASSPHYYAGTSDHTGELFF.

The V call is TRBV18, the J call TRBJ2-5; D gene uncertain. CDR1 and CDR2 (germline): KGHSH, LQKENI. V shed 3 bases and J shed 0 bases, with 5 bases lying between them. The CDR3 has 13 residues. In DNA, the CDR3 is TGTGCCAGCTCACCGGGGAACCAAGAGACCCAGTACTTC. Its protein is CASSPGNQETQYF.

The chain links TRBV6-5 to TRBJ1-6, with a possible D match to TRBD1 (5 bases). Trimming left V 7 bases short and J 8 bases short, with 9 bases between. This CDR3 has 12 amino acids. Per germline, CDR1 MNHEY and CDR2 SVGAGI. CDR3 in amino acids: CASIQGYSPLHF. CDR3 in DNA: TGTGCCAGCATTCAGGGATATTCACCCCTCCACTTT.

This clone appeared a single time. The chain combines TRBV7-2 with TRBJ2-1; TRBD2 might be the D (6 bases). V was pared by 3 bases and J by 5 bases, with 17 bases between. The CDR3 contains 16 residues. Germline values: CDR1 SGHTA, CDR2 FQGNSA. The CDR3 reads CASSFEGLPPNNEQFF. Written as DNA, the CDR3 is TGTGCCAGCAGCTTTGAGGGACTTCCTCCTAACAATGAGCAGTTCTTC.